The rows below give T cell receptor beta chains drawn from one sample of a study of cytomegalovirus exposure and HLA in healthy donors. TCRdb's table, derived via immunoSEQ multiplex PCR, lists solely in-frame clones and lacks some. The repertoire holds about 98,000 clones, with around 67% as singletons. Sequencing used PBMCs. These receptors all come from a male donor in good health and CMV-seronegative. Each CDR3 is given with its conserved first and last residue. A D gene is named only where the DNA matches it firmly. Expanded clones are given a class, and other clones once, few, many or no size at all.

length	V	D	size	J	DNA	CDR3
17	TRBV7-9	TRBD2	-	TRBJ2-2	TGTGCCAGCAGCTTAGGACTAGCGGGTGCTGGGGACGGGGAGCTGTTTTTT	CASSLGLAGAGDGELFF
15	TRBV9	TRBD1	few	TRBJ1-1	TGTGCCAGCAGCGTTCAGGGGCAGGGGGACACTGAAGCTTTCTTT	CASSVQGQGDTEAFF
14	TRBV6-5	TRBD1	few	TRBJ2-7	TGTGCCAGCAGTTATGGGGACAGGGGGCGCGAGCAGTACTTC	CASSYGDRGREQYF
15	TRBV4-3	-	-	TRBJ1-1	TGCGCCAGCAGCCAAGTGTTGGAGGGGAACACTGAAGCTTTCTTT	CASSQVLEGNTEAFF
13	TRBV6-5	TRBD2	-	TRBJ2-5	TGTGCCAGCAGCGGGAGGGCCCTGAGGGAGCAGTACTTC	CASSGRALREQYF
15	TRBV6-5	TRBD2	few	TRBJ2-1	TGTGCCAGCAGATTAGCGGGCCGAAACTACAATGAGCAGTTCTTC	CASRLAGRNYNEQFF
14	TRBV2	-	-	TRBJ2-7	TGTGCCAGCATGGCCCGGGAGAATACCTACGAGCAGTACTTC	CASMARENTYEQYF
13	TRBV6-4	-	-	TRBJ2-3	TGTGCCAGCAGTGTTTCTAGCACAGATACGCAGTATTTT	CASSVSSTDTQYF
16	TRBV2	TRBD2	few	TRBJ2-7	TGTGCCAGCAGTGGTAGCGGGAGGCCAACCTCCTACGAGCAGTACTTC	CASSGSGRPTSYEQYF
16	TRBV28	-	-	TRBJ2-7	TGTGCCAGCAGGGCAGGGGGGCCATACCCCATCGTGCCCCAGTACTTC	CASRAGGPYPIVPQYF
15	TRBV15	-	-	TRBJ2-7	TGTGCCACCAGCAGAGCAGGTGACGGCGTGAACGAGCAGTACTTC	CATSRAGDGVNEQYF
11	TRBV29-1	-	-	TRBJ2-7	TGCAGCGTTCAGGCCCCCGGCGAGCAGTACTTC	CSVQAPGEQYF
13	TRBV5-1	-	-	TRBJ2-7	TGCGCCAGCGCCCCGGGACAATCCTACGAGCAGTACTTC	CASAPGQSYEQYF
15	TRBV6-4	-	few	TRBJ2-1	TGTGCCAGCAGCCTCGGAGAGGGATACTACAATGAGCAGTTCTTC	CASSLGEGYYNEQFF
15	TRBV7-2	TRBD1	-	TRBJ2-3	TGTGCCAGCAGCTTAGCCGGACAGGGGTCAGATACGCAGTATTTT	CASSLAGQGSDTQYF
17	TRBV5-1	TRBD2	-	TRBJ2-7	TGCGCCAGCAGCTTGGGGCCGACTAGCGGGGGGACCTACGAGCAGTACTTC	CASSLGPTSGGTYEQYF
14	TRBV7-3	-	-	TRBJ2-2	TGTGCCAGCAGCTTAACGGAGGGGACCGGGGAGCTGTTTTTT	CASSLTEGTGELFF
14	TRBV30	TRBD2	-	TRBJ2-7	TGTGCCTGGAGTGGGGGAGGGGATCACTACGAGCAGTACTTC	CAWSGGGDHYEQYF
16	TRBV5-1	TRBD2	few	TRBJ2-5	TGCGCCAGCAGTTCCCTAGCGGGAGGGCCAGGGGAGACCCAGTACTTC	CASSSLAGGPGETQYF
17	TRBV15	TRBD2	-	TRBJ2-5	TGTGCCACCAGCAGAGTAACAAGCGGGAGGGCGGGAGAGACCCAGTACTTC	CATSRVTSGRAGETQYF
13	TRBV5-1	TRBD1	-	TRBJ1-1	TGCGCCAGCAGCTTGGCCGGACAGGGGGGTGCTTTCTTT	CASSLAGQGGAFF
15	TRBV5-1	-	-	TRBJ2-7	TGCGCCAGCAGCTTGGCCAGGGGCCCTCACTACGAGCAGTACTTC	CASSLARGPHYEQYF
15	TRBV13	-	-	TRBJ2-1	TGTGCCAGCACCAGGGCGTTCAGCTCCTACAATGAGCAGTTCTTC	CASTRAFSSYNEQFF
19	TRBV7-9	-	-	TRBJ2-7	TGTGCCAGCAGCTTAGGCCGCGGAGCATTAGCGCTCCAGGAGGACGAGCAGTACTTC	CASSLGRGALALQEDEQYF
16	TRBV29-1	TRBD1	once	TRBJ2-4	TGCAGCGTTGCAGGACAGGGAAAAAGAGGGAAAAACATTCAGTACTTC	CSVAGQGKRGKNIQYF
19	TRBV5-1	TRBD2	-	TRBJ2-7	TGCGCCAGCAGCTTGCATACCGGGACTAGCGGCACCCCTGGGAGCGAGCAGTACTTC	CASSLHTGTSGTPGSEQYF
16	TRBV18	-	-	TRBJ2-4	TGTGCCAGCTCACCTGGGACTGCGATAGCCAAAAACATTCAGTACTTC	CASSPGTAIAKNIQYF
13	TRBV6-6	-	-	TRBJ2-7	TGTGCCAGCAGTTATGGACAAAGCAACGAGCAGTACTTC	CASSYGQSNEQYF
11	TRBV20-1	-	-	TRBJ2-7	TGCAGTGTAAGAACAGGGCTCGAGCAGTACTTC	CSVRTGLEQYF
14	TRBV6-5	-	-	TRBJ1-1	TGTGCCAGCAGTTACTCGGGCAGGGTGACTGAAGCTTTCTTT	CASSYSGRVTEAFF
16	TRBV7-6	TRBD2	-	TRBJ2-5	TGTGCCAGCAGCTCTACCGGGACTAGCGGGAGGAAGACCCAGTACTTC	CASSSTGTSGRKTQYF
15	TRBV29-1	TRBD2	many	TRBJ2-1	TGCAGCGTCGCCTCGGGACTAGCGGGTAACAATGAGCAGTTCTTC	CSVASGLAGNNEQFF
16	TRBV5-1	TRBD2	-	TRBJ2-2	TGCGCCAGCAGACTGGCTAGCGGGAGGGCCACCGGGGAGCTGTTTTTT	CASRLASGRATGELFF
11	TRBV28	-	-	TRBJ2-5	TGTGCCAGCAGTTTATCAGGGACCCAGTACTTC	CASSLSGTQYF
13	TRBV2	-	-	TRBJ1-1	TGTGCCAGCAGTGGCGAACTGAACACTGAAGCTTTCTTT	CASSGELNTEAFF
11	TRBV20-1	-	few	TRBJ2-3	TGCAGTGTCCCGTTTCCAGATACGCAGTATTTT	CSVPFPDTQYF
18	TRBV28	-	-	TRBJ1-3	TGTGCCAGCAGTTCGGGACATTTTGAGGTGCCCTCTGGAAACACCATATATTTT	CASSSGHFEVPSGNTIYF
15	TRBV29-1	-	-	TRBJ2-7	TGCAGCGTTGAAGATCCTTGGGCAGGGATTTACGAGCAGTACTTC	CSVEDPWAGIYEQYF
13	TRBV10-3	-	-	TRBJ1-2	TGTGCCACCACAGGGTGGGAAAGCTATGGCTACACCTTC	CATTGWESYGYTF
13	TRBV29-1	TRBD1	-	TRBJ2-5	TGCAGCGTTGAAGTGAACAGGGGAGAGACCCAGTACTTC	CSVEVNRGETQYF
15	TRBV2	TRBD1	-	TRBJ1-5	TGTGCCAGCAGTCCAACAGGGGTATTTTCTCAGCCCCAGCACTTT	CASSPTGVFSQPQHF
15	TRBV11-2	-	-	TRBJ1-1	TGTGCCAGCAGCTGGCGATCCGACAGGAACACTGAAGCTTTCTTT	CASSWRSDRNTEAFF
15	TRBV5-1	TRBD2	-	TRBJ2-7	TGCGCCAGCAGCCTCCTAGCGGGACTTTCCTACGAGCAGTACTTC	CASSLLAGLSYEQYF
16	TRBV7-2	TRBD2	-	TRBJ2-7	TGTGCCAGCAGCTTAGCAGCTAGCGGGAGTCTTTACGAGCAGTACTTC	CASSLAASGSLYEQYF
13	TRBV19	TRBD1	-	TRBJ1-1	TGTGCCAGTAGTATTGGCAGGGGGACTGAAGCTTTCTTT	CASSIGRGTEAFF
16	TRBV19	TRBD1	few	TRBJ1-4	TGTGCCAGTAGTGCCGCCGGGACAGGTTCTAATGAAAAACTGTTTTTT	CASSAAGTGSNEKLFF
14	TRBV7-7	-	once	TRBJ1-3	TGTGCCAGCAGCCCAAACCCAGATGGAAACACCATATATTTT	CASSPNPDGNTIYF
14	TRBV6-1	-	-	TRBJ2-3	TGTGCCAGCAGCGAGGGCAGCCGCGATGATACGCAGTATTTT	CASSEGSRDDTQYF
13	TRBV27	-	-	TRBJ2-3	TGTGCCAGCAGTTTATCTGCAACTGATACGCAGTATTTT	CASSLSATDTQYF
15	TRBV5-1	-	-	TRBJ2-3	TGCGCCAGCACCCCCCTAGGTCCTCAGACAGATACGCAGTATTTT	CASTPLGPQTDTQYF
14	TRBV5-1	-	-	TRBJ2-3	TGCGCCAGCAGCTTGACAGGGAACACAGATACGCAGTATTTT	CASSLTGNTDTQYF
13	TRBV6-1	TRBD1	-	TRBJ1-4	TGTGCCGGGAGACAGGGGATTAGGGAAAAACTGTTTTTT	CAGRQGIREKLFF
15	TRBV9	-	-	TRBJ2-7	TGTGCCAGCAGCGTAGGGGAGCGAAACGACTACGAGCAGTACTTC	CASSVGERNDYEQYF